The 29 T cell receptor beta chains reported below all come from one sample, sequenced in a study of blood T cell repertoires in COVID-19. Here immunoSEQ multiplex PCR was the method, and the copy in TCRdb shows in-frame clones only, minus some. The sample has roughly 150,000 clones, about nine tenths seen once; the top ten hold 25% to 30%. Source material: peripheral blood. The receptors come from a human donor in a cohort sampled during active COVID-19.

The chain recombines TRBV19 with TRBJ1-1, with TRBD1 matching over 7 bases. The V gene end was trimmed by 7 bases and the J gene end by 4 bases; junction bases not matched to a gene: 6. The CDR3 consists of 13 residues. The germline V gene encodes CDR1 LNHDA and CDR2 SQIVND (reference sequence). The CDR3: CASKRQGGTEAFF. The CDR3 DNA sequence: TGTGCCAGTAAGAGACAGGGAGGCACTGAAGCTTTCTTT.

The chain employs TRBV29-1 and TRBJ2-3; 8 bases line up with TRBD1. This CDR3 region has 12 residues. Germline V gene data show CDR1 as SQVTM and CDR2 as ANQGSEA. V trimming: 7 bases; J trimming: 3 bases; junction bases outside the gene matches: 3. Here the CDR3 DNA reads TGCAGCGGTGGACAGGGAACAGATACGCAGTATTTT. Translating gives CSGGQGTDTQYF.

The chain couples TRBV4-3 to TRBJ1-3, with D possibly being TRBD1 (5 bases). Germline CDR1 and CDR2: LGHNA and YSLEER. V shed 3 bases and J shed 0 bases, with 12 bases lying between them. The CDR3 length is 16 residues. The CDR3 DNA is TGCGCCAGCAGCCAGGTTGACAGCCGCTCTGGAAACACCATATATTTT. Protein product: CASSQVDSRSGNTIYF.

The chain combines TRBV20-1 with TRBJ1-2, with a possible D match to TRBD1 (6 bases). The CDR3 runs 12 residues. CDR1 DFQATT and CDR2 SNEGSKA come from the germline V gene (reference sequence). V was cut by 3 bases and J by 7 bases, with 12 bases left in between. The CDR3 DNA reads TGCAGTGCTAGTCCAGGGGCTACTGGCTACACCTTC. This sequence encodes CSASPGATGYTF.

The V gene is TRBV7-9, the J gene TRBJ1-2; TRBD1 is a possible D gene (6 bases). This CDR3 is 16 amino acids long. Germline CDR1 SEHNR, CDR2 FQNEAQ (reference sequence). Trimming shortened V by 2 bases and J by 4 bases, and 17 bases separated the two germline ends. Here the CDR3 DNA reads TGTGCCAGCAGCTTAACCAGGACAGACCCTTCCTATGGCTACACCTTC. This sequence encodes CASSLTRTDPSYGYTF.

This chain uses TRBV7-8 with TRBJ2-2; no reliable D call. The V and J ends lost 1 base and 5 bases respectively, with 5 bases between them. Germline V gives CDR1 SGHVS, CDR2 FQNEAQ. The CDR3 loop spans 13 amino acids. CDR3 residues: CASSLGSTGELFF. CDR3 sequence (DNA): TGTGCCAGCAGCTTAGGTTCGACCGGGGAGCTGTTTTTT.

This chain connects TRBV5-6 to TRBJ1-2; no firm D call. The CDR3 extends over 13 amino acids. Germline V gene lookup returns CDR1 SGHDT and CDR2 YYEEEE. Trimming left V 4 bases short and J 4 bases short, with 11 bases between. CDR3 protein: CASSPGVIYGYTF. CDR3 sequence (DNA): TGTGCCAGCAGCCCCGGGGTAATCTATGGCTACACCTTC.

This clone was seen more than once but under ten times. The chain joins TRBV14 to TRBJ2-3; the D is unclear. Trimming pared 4 bases from V and 6 bases from J, leaving 5 bases between. The CDR3 totals 11 residues. Germline V gene sequence: CDR1 SGHDN, CDR2 FVKESK. The CDR3 nucleotides are TGTGCCAGCAGCCTGGGCGATACGCAGTATTTT. As protein: CASSLGDTQYF.

The V call is TRBV30, the J call TRBJ1-2, with unresolved D. There are 11 residues in the CDR3. Per germline, CDR1 GTSNPN and CDR2 SVGIG (reference sequence). The V end was cut by 6 bases, the J end by 5 bases, with 10 bases between. Here the CDR3 DNA reads TGTGCCTGTAACAGATATTATGGCTACACCTTC. Translated, it gives CACNRYYGYTF. The complete variable domain, with remaining parts taken from reference TRBV30 and TRBJ1-2, reads SQTIHQWPATLVQPVGSPLSLECTVEGTSNPNLYWYRQAAGRGLQLLFYSVGIGQISSEVPQNLSASRPQDRQFILSSKKLLLSDSGFYLCACNRYYGYTFGSGTRLTVV.

The V and J genes are TRBV5-1 and TRBJ2-7; 8 nucleotides line up with TRBD2. The V gene end was trimmed by 4 bases and the J gene end by 0 bases; junction bases not matched to a gene: 9. The germline V gene has CDR1 SGHRS and CDR2 YFSETQ. The CDR3 sequence is 16 residues long. The CDR3 DNA is TGCGCCAGCAGCGTTACCTCGGGACTAGTCTCCTACGAGCAGTACTTC. It translates to CASSVTSGLVSYEQYF.

The V and J genes are TRBV5-5 and TRBJ1-5; D might be TRBD1 (6 bases). The CDR3 covers 15 residues. V lost 1 base and J lost 1, with 9 bases in between. Germline CDR1 is SGHKS and CDR2 is YYEKEE (reference sequence). In nucleotides, the CDR3 is TGTGCCAGCAGCTTGTTTCAGGGGAGCAATCAGCCCCAGCATTTT. This sequence encodes CASSLFQGSNQPQHF. Full variable domain (remainder filled in from reference TRBV5-5 and TRBJ1-5): DAGVTQSPTHLIKTRGQQVTLRCSPISGHKSVSWYQQVLGQGPQFIFQYYEKEERGRGNFPDRFSARQFPNYSSELNVNALLLGDSALYLCASSLFQGSNQPQHFGDGTRLSIL.

The CDR3 DNA follows: TGTGCCAGCAGTTCCTTAGTTCTCGGGAATGAGCAGTTCTTC. It encodes CASSSLVLGNEQFF. This chain links TRBV6-5 with TRBJ2-1; D call uncertain. The CDR3 covers 14 residues. Trimming stripped 4 bases from V and 7 bases from J, with 14 bases between. In germline, CDR1 is MNHEY, CDR2 SVGAGI.

V is TRBV18 and J is TRBJ1-5; weak D call: TRBD1 (6 bases). V was trimmed by 3 bases and J by 4 bases, leaving 10 bases between them. Germline assignment: CDR1 KGHSH and CDR2 LQKENI. The CDR3 totals 14 residues. In DNA, the CDR3 is TGTGCCAGCTCACCCGACAGGCAGAATCAGCCCCAGCATTTT. Its protein is CASSPDRQNQPQHF.

V and J are TRBV3-1 (or the pseudogene TRBV3-2) and TRBJ1-2; possibly TRBD1 for D (6 bases). Germline V lookup: CDR1 LGHDT, CDR2 YNNKEL (reference sequence). This CDR3 spans 14 amino acids. Trimming removed 4 bases from V and 3 bases from J, with 12 bases in between. In DNA form, the CDR3 reads TGTGCCAGCAGCCCCGGCCCAGGGGACTATGGCTACACCTTC. It is translated as CASSPGPGDYGYTF.

The chain is built from TRBV19 and TRBJ1-2; weak D call: TRBD1 (6 bases). The ends were cut back, 1 base at V and 4 bases at J, with 13 bases in the middle. The CDR3 sequence is 15 residues long. The germline CDR1 and CDR2 sequences are LNHDA and SQIVND (reference sequence). This CDR3 reads CASSIGGGRIYGYTF. The CDR3 nucleotides are TGTGCCAGTAGTATAGGGGGGGGCCGGATCTATGGCTACACCTTC.

J is TRBJ1-1 and V is TRBV4-1; D is possibly TRBD1 (5 bases). CDR1 MGHRA and CDR2 YSYEKL come from the germline V gene. The V and J ends lost 5 bases and 4 bases respectively, with 11 bases between them. The CDR3 is 13 residues long. CDR3 loop: CASSSPRGTEAFF. The CDR3 region has the DNA TGCGCCAGCAGCTCCCCTAGGGGCACTGAAGCTTTCTTT.

The genes are TRBV18 and TRBJ1-2, with D possibly being TRBD1 (6 bases). Trimming cost V 2 bases and J 5 bases, with 9 bases left between them. Germline CDR1 KGHSH, CDR2 LQKENI. CDR3 length: 13 residues. CDR3 region: CASSPNTGYGYTF. CDR3 in DNA: TGTGCCAGCTCACCAAACACAGGGTATGGCTACACCTTC.

The genes are TRBV18 and TRBJ1-1; tentatively, D is TRBD1 (6 bases). CDR1 and CDR2 (germline): KGHSH, LQKENI. Trimming cost V 4 bases and J 5 bases, with 14 bases left between them. The CDR3 has 14 amino acids. CDR3: CASSRTGQGTEAFF. The CDR3 nucleotides read TGTGCCAGCTCACGAACCGGGCAGGGGACTGAAGCTTTCTTT.

V is TRBV18 and J is TRBJ2-7, with 7 bases lining up with TRBD2. Germline V CDR1 and CDR2: KGHSH, LQKENI. The J segment lost 2 bases and the V segment lost 4 bases, leaving 5 bases of the junction unmatched. The CDR3 runs 14 residues. Written as DNA, the CDR3 is TGTGCCAGCTCACTCGGGGGGAAGGCCTACGAGCAGTACTTC. Translated, it gives CASSLGGKAYEQYF.

V is TRBV7-9 and J is TRBJ1-2, with D unresolved. V lost 2 bases, J lost 6 bases, and 10 bases lay in between. CDR1 and CDR2 from the germline V gene are SEHNR and FQNEAQ (reference sequence). The CDR3 consists of 13 residues. The CDR3 region has the DNA TGTGCCAGCAGCTTATCGAGGCGAGATGGCTACACCTTC. Translating gives CASSLSRRDGYTF.

This chain uses TRBV4-1 with TRBJ2-1, with 13 bases matching TRBD2. The CDR3 consists of 15 residues. Per germline, CDR1 MGHRA and CDR2 YSYEKL. V was clipped by 4 bases and J by 8 bases; unmatched bases: 5. The CDR3 region has the DNA TGCGCCAGCAGCCGTGGGACTAGCGGGGTCTATGAGCAGTTCTTC. This encodes CASSRGTSGVYEQFF.

This chain joins TRBV6-6 and TRBJ1-5; D might be TRBD1 (6 bases). Trimming removed 6 bases from V and 7 bases from J, with 13 bases in between. Germline V gives CDR1 MNHNY, CDR2 SVGAGI (reference sequence). The CDR3 loop spans 13 amino acids. CDR3 sequence (DNA): TGTGCCAGCAGCCTACAGGGATCCCAGCCCCAGCATTTT. Its translation: CASSLQGSQPQHF.

This rearrangement joins TRBV5-1 to TRBJ1-3, with 8 bases lining up with TRBD1. Germline CDR1 is SGHRS and CDR2 is YFSETQ. V trimming: 3 bases; J trimming: 0 bases; junction bases outside the gene matches: 2. This CDR3 is 15 amino acids long. CDR3 region: CASSWQGASGNTIYF. CDR3 coding DNA: TGCGCCAGCAGCTGGCAGGGGGCCTCTGGAAACACCATATATTTT.

This chain links TRBV7-9 with TRBJ2-3, with 11 positions matching TRBD1. Per germline, CDR1 SEHNR and CDR2 FQNEAQ (reference sequence). J gave up 6 bases and V 5 bases, and 7 bases lay outside the gene matches. This CDR3 has 15 amino acids. The CDR3: CASSPGTGGSDTQYF. The CDR3 coding sequence is TGTGCCAGCAGCCCCGGGACAGGGGGTTCGGATACGCAGTATTTT.

The J gene is TRBJ1-2, the V gene TRBV7-2, with TRBD1 matching over 9 bases. Per germline, CDR1 SGHTA and CDR2 FQGNSA. V trimming: 3 bases; J trimming: 6 bases; junction bases outside the gene matches: 8. This CDR3 has 15 amino acids. DNA for the CDR3: TGTGCCAGCAGCTTTAGAGACAGGGGGTCCAATGGCTACACCTTC. It translates to CASSFRDRGSNGYTF.

Only one count was recorded for this clone. CDR3 DNA: TGTGCCAGCAGTTTGCAGTACCGTAACACTGAAGCTTTCTTT. Translated, it gives CASSLQYRNTEAFF. The gene calls are TRBV7-9 and TRBJ1-1; D is unclear. The CDR3 contains 14 residues. The germline gives CDR1 SEHNR, CDR2 FQNEAQ (reference sequence). Deletions cut 6 bases from V and 2 bases from J, with 13 bases between.

This chain joins TRBV9 and TRBJ1-2; 10 bases match TRBD1. This CDR3 is built from 14 residues. Germline CDR1 is SGDLS and CDR2 is YYNGEE. With V trimmed by 3 bases and J by 8 bases, 7 bases remained unmatched. CDR3: CASSAETGGVGYTF. Written as DNA, the CDR3 is TGTGCCAGCAGCGCAGAGACAGGGGGCGTAGGCTACACCTTC.

The V call is TRBV6-6, the J call TRBJ2-5; 7 bases agree with TRBD2. V shed 5 bases, J shed 1 base, and the junction held 10 bases outside the gene matches. Looked up from germline, CDR1 is MNHNY and CDR2 is SVGAGI (reference sequence). The CDR3 length is 16 residues. The CDR3 spells CASSVGGSGLQETQYF. The CDR3 DNA is TGTGCCAGCAGTGTCGGGGGGAGCGGGCTCCAAGAGACCCAGTACTTC.

The J gene is TRBJ1-3, the V gene TRBV18; D unclear. The V gene's germline CDR1 is KGHSH and CDR2 LQKENI. Trimming took 3 bases from V and 4 from J, leaving 16 bases between them. CDR3 length: 16 amino acids. The CDR3: CASSPLTQITGNTIYF. The CDR3, as DNA: TGTGCCAGCTCACCCTTAACCCAAATAACAGGAAACACCATATATTTT.